A single sample gave rise to the 7 T cell receptor beta chains below, sequenced in a study of T cell clonality in common variable immunodeficiency. Antigens for these TCRs are unknown. The protocol was immunoSEQ multiplex PCR, while the TCRdb copy is restricted to in-frame clones and leaves out a portion. This sample comprises fewer than 30,000 clones, none seen once only. Study results and caveats: Fewer deletions and N-nucleotide insertions were reportedly seen in common variable immunodeficiency TCR beta sequences.

The sequencing input was peripheral blood mononuclear cells. All receptors come from a human donor with common variable immunodeficiency.

Points on this clone: The CDR3 extends 3 residues past the end of the read, so its final part is completed from the germline J gene. The chain is built from TRBV23-1 and TRBJ2-6; 8 bases agree with TRBD1. TRBV23-1 is noted as an ORF with a role that remains uncertain. This CDR3 is 18 amino acids long. Losses at the gene ends were 3 bases for V and 0 bases for J; bases not matched to a gene: 7. Partial CDR3 DNA: TGCGCCAGCAGTCATGCGAGACAGGGGAGCTCTGGGGCCAACGTC. It specifies CASSHARQGSSGANV. Given in full, the CDR3 is CASSHARQGSSGANVLTF.

This clone was detected many times. With the read ending 3 residues before the CDR3 end, the germline J gene is used to fill in that end. The J gene is TRBJ1-1, the V gene TRBV5-1; TRBD1 agrees at 12 bases. Germline values: CDR1 SGHRS, CDR2 YFSETQ. J gave up 0 bases and V 5 bases, and 2 bases lay outside the gene matches. The CDR3 covers 15 residues. CDR3 bases read: TGCGCCAGCAGGGGACAGGGGGCCTTGAACACTGAA. Its translation is CASRGQGALNTE. The whole CDR3 protein reads CASRGQGALNTEAFF.

In this sample, this clone turned up a few times. From the germline J gene comes the end of the CDR3, since the read stops 3 residues before it. The rearrangement joins TRBV2 to TRBJ2-3; 11 positions agree with TRBD1. CDR3 length equals 14 residues. Germline CDR1 reads SNHLY; CDR2 reads FYNNEI. The junction had 5 bases not matched to a gene; V was cut back by 7 bases and J by 5 bases. The CDR3 bases that were read are TGTGCCAGCACCGGACAGGGGGCGAGAGATACG. Protein: CASTGQGARDT. The whole CDR3 region reads CASTGQGARDTQYF.

This clone showed up many times. With the read ending 3 residues before the CDR3 end, the germline J gene is used to fill in that end. The rearrangement joins TRBV20-1 to TRBJ2-3; TRBD2 agrees at 9 bases. The V and J ends lost 2 bases and 6 bases, in that order; junction bases with no gene match: 9. The CDR3 loop spans 15 amino acids. Looked up from germline, CDR1 is DFQATT and CDR2 is SNEGSKA (reference sequence). The CDR3 reads CSARSASGAPDTQYF. The sequenced part of the CDR3 DNA is TGCAGTGCTAGATCCGCTAGCGGGGCCCCGGATACG.

This clone appeared a few times. Sequencing ends 3 residues short of the CDR3 end; the germline J gene provides the rest. The chain uses TRBV7-6 and TRBJ2-7; D remains ambiguous. Germline V gene data show CDR1 as SGHVS and CDR2 as FNYEAQ. The CDR3 has 14 amino acids. Trimming stripped 1 base from V and 2 bases from J, with 9 bases between. The CDR3 bases that were read are TGTGCCAGCAGCTTAGGACTCAGCACCTACGAG. This codes for CASSLGLSTYE. The full CDR3 reads CASSLGLSTYEQYF.

As concerns this clone: The read terminates 3 residues ahead of where the CDR3 ends, so the germline J gene completes it. The chain joins TRBV19 to TRBJ1-4, with D possibly TRBD1 on 6 matching bases. The CDR3 is made up of 16 amino acids. The ends were cut back, 3 bases at V and 7 bases at J, with 18 bases in the middle. CDR1 LNHDA and CDR2 SQIVND come from the germline V gene (reference sequence). CDR3 in amino acids: CASSIGTGIGSEKLFF. CDR3 DNA, as far as it was read: TGTGCCAGTAGTATCGGCACAGGGATCGGAAGTGAAAAA.

This clone was detected ten times or more. Read data end 3 residues before the CDR3 end; the end is taken from the germline J gene. This chain links TRBV5-5 with TRBJ1-2; a possible D gene is TRBD1 (6 bases). This CDR3 spans 13 amino acids. Germline V gene lookup returns CDR1 SGHKS and CDR2 YYEKEE (reference sequence). Trimming left V 8 bases short and J 1 base short, with 12 bases between. The DNA read from the CDR3 is TGTGCCAGTGGGGGGGGCCATAACTATGGC. Protein: CASGGGHNYG. The full CDR3 reads CASGGGHNYGYTF.